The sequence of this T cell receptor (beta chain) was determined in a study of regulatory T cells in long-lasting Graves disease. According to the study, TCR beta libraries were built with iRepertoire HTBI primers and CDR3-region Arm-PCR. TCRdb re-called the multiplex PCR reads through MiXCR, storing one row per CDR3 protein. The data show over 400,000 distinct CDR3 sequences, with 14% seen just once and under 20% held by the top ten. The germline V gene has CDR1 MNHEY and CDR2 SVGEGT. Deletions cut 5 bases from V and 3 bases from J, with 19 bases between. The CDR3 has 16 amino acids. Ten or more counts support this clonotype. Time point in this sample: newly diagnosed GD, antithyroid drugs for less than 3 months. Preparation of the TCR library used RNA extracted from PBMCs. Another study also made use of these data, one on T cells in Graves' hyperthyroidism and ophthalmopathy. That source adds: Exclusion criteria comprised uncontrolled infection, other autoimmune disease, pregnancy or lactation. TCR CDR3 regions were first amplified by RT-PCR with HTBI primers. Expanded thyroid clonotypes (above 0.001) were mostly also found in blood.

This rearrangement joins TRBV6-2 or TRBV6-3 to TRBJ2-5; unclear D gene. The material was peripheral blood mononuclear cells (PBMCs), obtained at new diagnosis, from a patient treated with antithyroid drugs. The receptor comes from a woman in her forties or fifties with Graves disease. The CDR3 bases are TGTGCCAGCAGTCCAATGACCTTTCCAAGGGAAGAGACCCAGTACTTC. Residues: CASSPMTFPREETQYF.